This T cell receptor (beta chain) was obtained from a study of monozygotic twins with inflammatory bowel disease. Template switching introduced UMIs that contain a 6-nucleotide sample barcode. TCRdb reanalyzed the 5' RACE reads and collapses them to one entry per CDR3 protein, without DNA. This sample contains fewer than 150,000 distinct CDR3 sequences. Study-level results: Immunosuppressive treatments differing between patients may have added repertoire variability. Twins with IBD were found to have lower TCRbeta diversity (inverse Simpson) than healthy co-twins. The results supported no single strong signal or clonotype associated with IBD.

Germline assignment: CDR1 ENHRY and CDR2 SYGVKD. This CDR3 region has 15 residues. Comments on this clonotype: No antigen is known for it.

This TCR derives from a human donor with ulcerative colitis or Crohn's disease, or a healthy co-twin of an affected twin (not recorded which). Sequencing input: blood. The V gene is TRBV10-3, the J gene TRBJ2-5; TCRdb's assignment of TRBD1 cannot be checked, as there is no DNA. Here the CDR3 reads CAISTGQAYLETQYF.